This T cell receptor (beta chain) was recorded in a study of blood T cells in healthy people across ages (dated by TCRdb to about 2015). Concerning the study at large: In model experiments, template switching captured roughly one uniquely barcoded TCR beta cDNA molecule for every two T cells. To avoid experimental bias, donors of different ages were randomly spread across the sequencing lanes. The study analyzed two additional independent replicas of 1 million unique cDNA reads from the same blood draw for two donors, one aged 18 to 29 and one aged 80 or older. The study measured age-related changes in TCR beta repertoire diversity using deep sequencing normalized with unique cDNA molecular identifiers. The donors were split into four age groups: young (average roughly 15 years), middle-aged (around 37), aged (roughly 68) and long-lived (more than 80).

This clonotype showed up just a few times. Its antigen has not been determined. The sample holds no much larger clone one base away, and base qualities are not on file. The research as a whole found: Because the CMV infection status of the donors was unknown, age-related changes in expanded clonotypes may potentially have been confounded. The long-lived group showed more naive CD4+ T cells, fewer expanded clones and increased TCR diversity than the aged group, suggesting age selection. There was a strong correlation between observed TCR beta diversity and the percentage of naive T cells measured by flow cytometry. Since profiling was done on bulk unsorted PBMCs, naive and antigen-experienced compartments could not be conclusively compared. Total diversity estimates from one million sequenced T cells were considered lower bounds and underestimates. Observed TCR beta diversity per million T cells fell roughly linearly with age, and a significant reduction was already apparent by age roughly 41.

For CDR1 and CDR2, the germline V gene (reference sequence) lists DFQATT and SNEGSKA. V is shortened by 4 bases, J by 5 bases, and the region joining them spans 18 bases. Taken from cysteine to phenylalanine, the CDR3 has 15 residues. The read is trimmed to its CDR3 DNA, 45 bases read in frame from base 1. The 39 donors, aged roughly 6 to 95 years, were systemically healthy Caucasian individuals from Russia. Ten milliliters of peripheral blood were drawn from each donor into EDTA-treated Vacutainer tubes. Ficoll-Paque density-gradient centrifugation was used to isolate PBMCs, with at least 7 million per sample. Total RNA was extracted from PBMCs with Trizol reagent, with at least 5 micrograms obtained per sample. For every donor, an aliquot of PBMCs went through flow cytometry to measure the percentages of naive CD45RAhigh/CD27high T cells. Library preparation employed 5' RACE. This sample was sequenced with an Illumina HiSeq 2500. A second PCR of roughly 7 to 11 cycles was run with a J-beta primer mix and a sample-barcoded 5' primer. A unique molecular identifier was introduced onto each TCR beta cDNA molecule by a template-switch 5' adaptor carrying 12 random nucleotides. At least 2.5 million CDR3-containing paired-end reads were obtained from each sample. First-strand cDNA was synthesized from all RNA with the Mint cDNA synthesis kit, primed by a TRBC-specific oligonucleotide. All cDNA was treated with uracil-DNA glycosylase and then went through a first 18-cycle PCR with the universal primers M1SS and BC2_uni_R. For the original study's pipeline: For normalization, 1 million high-quality reads were randomly selected from each sample, with every read carrying a distinct molecular identifier. Instead of being binned into consensus sequences, reads with shared molecular identifiers were discarded. CDR3 identification, clonotype clustering and error correction used MiTCR with a Q25 quality threshold and the strictest error-elimination algorithm. A nonparametric unseen species model with Euler transformation was used to estimate lower-bound total TCR beta diversity. TCRdb trimmed the raw reads at Q25, called clones with MiXCR and kept productive beta chains. Identical CDR3 proteins give one entry, which carries the most common genes and DNA. The V and J calls shown here were made by TCRdb, not taken from the authors' results. The sample table holds roughly 2 million distinct CDR3 sequences, of which around 50% were seen once. The ten largest clones take up less than 2.5% of the sample.

The chain is made from TRBV20-1 and TRBJ2-1, with the D gene possibly TRBD1 or TRBD2, each one fitting 5 bases. This sequence originates from a woman in her thirties or forties in good health. The source material was blood. The CDR3 corresponds to CSAIRTGLPNNEQFF. The DNA sequence is as follows: TGCAGTGCTATTCGAACGGGGCTCCCCAACAATGAGCAGTTCTTC.